Shown below are 23 T cell receptor beta chains from a single sample sequenced in a study of kidney transplant recipient with SARS-CoV-2 infection. TCRdb ran MiXCR on the reads and lists one entry per CDR3 protein. The sample yields fewer than 250,000 distinct CDR3 sequences, under 30% seen once. The sequencing here drew on a blood sample, taken at baseline and on day 111 from a kidney transplant recipient. The receptors shown here come from a male patient in his thirties who had COVID-19 and was a kidney transplant recipient. The graft donor may have contributed some T cells.

Regarding this clonotype: With a much larger clone just one base away, this may be a read error. The CDR3 protein is CGARDTPGGNTEAFF. The CDR3 nucleotides read TGCGGTGCTAGAGATACCCCAGGGGGGAACACTGAAGCTTTCTTT. The rearrangement links TRBV20-1 to TRBJ1-1; 7 positions agree with TRBD1. Germline-derived CDR1 and CDR2 are DFQATT and SNEGSKA (reference sequence). CDR3 length equals 15 residues.

There are a few counts of this clonotype. This sequence joins TRBV19 and TRBJ2-2; a weak D match, TRBD2 (7 bases). Germline CDR1 reads LNHDA; CDR2 reads SQIVND (reference sequence). The CDR3 covers 14 residues. With 7 bases removed from V and 3 bases from J, the gap between germline ends came to 12 bases. CDR3 amino acids: CASNPGGHTGELFF. The CDR3 nucleotides are TGTGCCAGTAACCCCGGGGGGCACACCGGGGAGCTGTTTTTT. Full variable domain (missing parts from reference TRBV19 and TRBJ2-2): DGGITQSPKYLFRKEGQNVTLSCEQNLNHDAMYWYRQDPGQGLRLIYYSQIVNDFQKGDIAEGYSVSREKKESFPLTVTSAQKNPTAFYLCASNPGGHTGELFFGEGSRLTVL.

This clonotype was seen repeatedly, ten times or more. The rearrangement joins TRBV3-1 to TRBJ1-1; the D is unclear. The germline CDR1 and CDR2 sequences are LGHDT and YNNKEL (reference sequence). CDR3 length: 17 residues. The V gene lost 5 bases and the J gene lost 4 bases, with 23 bases spanning the gap. This CDR3 is CASSGRYPISIRTEAFF. The CDR3 DNA follows: TGTGCCAGCAGCGGGAGGTATCCCATTTCAATTCGCACTGAAGCTTTCTTT.

This clonotype was seen repeatedly, ten times or more. The chain links TRBV10-2 to TRBJ2-7; 9 bases match TRBD2. Trimming at V came to 6 bases and at J to 7 bases, leaving 10 bases not matched to a gene. This CDR3 spans 14 amino acids. Germline V lookup: CDR1 WSHSY, CDR2 SAAADI. The CDR3 bases are TGCGCCAGCAGCTGGACTAGCGTCTCTCCGGAGCAGTACTTC. It yields the protein CASSWTSVSPEQYF.

Turning to this clonotype: A much bigger clone sits one base away, suggesting this may be a read error. This sequence joins TRBV11-3 and TRBJ2-2; tentatively, D is TRBD2 (6 bases). The length of the CDR3 is 16 residues. Germline V lookup: CDR1 SGHNT, CDR2 YENEEA. CDR3 region: CASSLDGGMNTGGLFF. The CDR3 DNA follows: TGTGCCAGCAGCTTGGATGGAGGGATGAACACCGGGGGGCTGTTTTTT.

Turning to this clonotype: Given a much more abundant clone one base away, this may be a read error. The chain joins TRBV30 to TRBJ2-4; TRBD1 agrees at 7 bases. The J call is in doubt because the DNA end fits TRBJ2-7 better. The CDR3 runs 14 residues. The germline CDR1 and CDR2 sequences are GTSNPN and SVGIG (reference sequence). The CDR3 is CAWRGTVWFYEQYF. The CDR3 region has the DNA TGTGCCTGGAGAGGGACAGTTTGGTTCTACGAGCAGTACTTC.

This clonotype was seen at least ten times. The chain joins TRBV9 to TRBJ1-3; 10 nucleotides agree with TRBD1. Losses at the gene ends were 6 bases for V and 8 bases for J; bases not matched to a gene: 11. The germline V gene encodes CDR1 SGDLS and CDR2 YYNGEE. The CDR3 covers 15 residues. The CDR3 loop is CASTTTGGEKDTIYF. CDR3 bases: TGTGCCAGCACCACGACAGGGGGCGAAAAGGACACCATATATTTT.

At least ten counts were recorded for this clonotype. The chain uses TRBV20-1 and TRBJ2-1; 11 bases fit TRBD2. Germline CDR1 and CDR2: DFQATT and SNEGSKA (reference sequence). CDR3 length equals 18 residues. V trimming: 0 bases; J trimming: 3 bases; junction bases outside the gene matches: 10. This chain's CDR3 is CSARDWLAGGDFYNEQFF. CDR3 in DNA: TGCAGTGCTAGAGATTGGCTAGCGGGAGGAGATTTCTACAATGAGCAGTTCTTC.

A remark on this clonotype: A much larger clone sits a single nucleotide away, making a read error possible. This chain joins TRBV10-3 and TRBJ1-2, with 7 bases lining up with TRBD1. Germline CDR1 ENHRY, CDR2 SYGVKD. This CDR3 comprises 16 residues. The CDR3 spells CAISERGQTSNHGYTF. CDR3 nucleotides: TGTGCCATCAGTGAGCGGGGACAGACTTCTAACCATGGCTACACCTTC.

This clonotype was detected ten times or more. The chain employs TRBV12-3 or TRBV12-4 and TRBJ1-5; no clear D gene. With 3 bases removed from V and 7 bases from J, the gap between germline ends came to 7 bases. The CDR3 runs to 12 residues. The CDR3 region is CASSFGSQPQHF. CDR3 coding DNA: TGTGCCAGCAGTTTCGGCAGCCAGCCCCAGCATTTT.

As for this clonotype: One end of the junction is discordant with germline, which a read error may explain. This sequence joins TRBV20-1 and TRBJ2-7, with D uncertain. The CDR3 runs to 12 residues. Germline loops: CDR1 DFQATT, CDR2 SNEGSKA (reference sequence). CDR3 loop: CSAAGVLYGQYF. Written as DNA, the CDR3 is TGCAGTGCAGCAGGTGTGCTCTACGGGCAGTACTTC.

This clonotype was recorded many times. This chain connects TRBV5-3 to TRBJ1-2; D unresolved. TRBV5-3 is given ORF status, its function remaining uncertain. Trimming pared 7 bases from V and 4 bases from J, leaving 23 bases between. This CDR3 has 16 residues. Here the CDR3 reads CARVIVVVRKTYGYTF. The CDR3, as DNA: TGTGCCAGAGTCATAGTAGTGGTGAGAAAGACCTATGGCTACACCTTC.

In regard to this clonotype: A read error may explain this, as a much larger clone is one base away. J is TRBJ1-4 and V is TRBV12-3 or TRBV12-4, with D tentatively TRBD1 (6 bases). The CDR3 loop spans 14 amino acids. The CDR3 spells CANSLGDINEKLFF. CDR3 DNA: TGTGCCAACAGTTTGGGGGACATTAATGAAAAACTGTTTTTT.

This clonotype was observed at least ten times. The chain carries TRBV6-6 and TRBJ1-1; D gene unclear. This CDR3 region has 13 residues. V lost 6 bases to trimming and J lost 10 bases, with 18 bases between them. Germline lookup yields CDR1 MNHNY and CDR2 SVGAGI (reference sequence). CDR3 in amino acids: CASSQALALRAFF. In DNA, the CDR3 is TGTGCCAGCAGCCAAGCCTTGGCCTTGAGAGCTTTCTTT.

With regard to this clonotype: Given a much more abundant clone one base away, this may be a read error. The J gene is TRBJ2-2, the V gene TRBV7-2, with D possibly matching TRBD1 (6 bases). Germline V gives CDR1 SGHTA, CDR2 FQGNSA. CDR3 length: 15 amino acids. The CDR3 is CAGSPRQANTGELFF. The CDR3 DNA sequence: TGTGCCGGCAGCCCTCGACAGGCGAACACCGGGGAGCTGTTTTTT.

This clonotype was observed many times. This rearrangement joins TRBV7-2 to TRBJ1-1; D is possibly TRBD1 (6 bases). This CDR3 region has 15 residues. Trimming stripped 8 bases from V and 0 bases from J, with 16 bases between. Germline-derived CDR1 and CDR2 are SGHTA and FQGNSA. The CDR3 DNA reads TGTGCCAGCGGGCGGGGGCAAACCATGAACACTGAAGCTTTCTTT. It yields the protein CASGRGQTMNTEAFF.

For this clonotype: A much larger clone differs by one base, so this may be a read error. The chain employs TRBV3-1 and TRBJ1-2; unclear D gene. Per germline, CDR1 LGHDT and CDR2 YNNKEL (reference sequence). Trimming removed 3 bases from V and 4 bases from J, with 21 bases in between. The CDR3 is made up of 17 amino acids. The CDR3 sequence is CASSQYSTLRKTYGYTF. CDR3 sequence (DNA): TGTGCCAGCAGCCAGTACAGCACCCTTCGAAAGACCTATGGCTACACCTTC.

Concerning this clonotype itself: It may be a read error: a sequence one base away is much more abundant. The J gene is TRBJ1-6, the V gene TRBV19; D possibly corresponds to TRBD1 (5 bases). The CDR3 runs 15 residues. V was trimmed by 10 bases and J by 2 bases, leaving 15 bases between them. Germline V gene data show CDR1 as LNHDA and CDR2 as SQIVND (reference sequence). This CDR3 is CATRQLSPYNSPLHF. The CDR3 bases are TGTGCCACCAGACAGTTAAGCCCCTATAATTCACCCCTCCACTTT.

The chain is built from TRBV30 and TRBJ2-1; TRBD2 matches at 7 bases. J was trimmed by 2 bases and V by 8 bases; bases with no gene match: 15. The CDR3 is made up of 16 amino acids. Germline CDR1 is GTSNPN and CDR2 is SVGIG (reference sequence). The CDR3 DNA follows: TGTGCCCTGGGGAGGGGACGCCAGTGGGCCTACAATGAGCAGTTCTTC. Residues: CALGRGRQWAYNEQFF.

This clonotype was counted many times. The rearrangement joins TRBV19 to TRBJ1-3; D is perhaps TRBD1 (6 bases). V was pared by 4 bases and J by 0 bases, with 10 bases between. The CDR3 extends over 15 amino acids. CDR1 and CDR2 from the germline V gene are LNHDA and SQIVND (reference sequence). DNA for the CDR3: TGTGCCAGTAGTAGGACAGACGACTCTGGAAACACCATATATTTT. Translation: CASSRTDDSGNTIYF.

This clonotype was recorded many times. The chain combines TRBV6-5 with TRBJ2-2; TRBD2 is a possible D gene (6 bases). Deletions cut 6 bases from V and 6 bases from J, with 17 bases between. The CDR3 spans 15 residues. Germline CDR1 and CDR2: MNHEY and SVGAGI. CDR3 in DNA: TGTGCCAGCAGAACGGAGGGTGCTGGCTCCGGGGAGCTGTTTTTT. Encoded protein: CASRTEGAGSGELFF.

This clonotype was found many times. The chain recombines TRBV7-8 with TRBJ1-2; D is ambiguous. The CDR3 is 17 residues long. V gave up 5 bases and J gave up 4 bases, with 23 bases separating them. The germline CDR1 and CDR2 sequences are SGHVS and FQNEAQ. The chain's CDR3 is CASSLRRFTRKTYGYTF. The CDR3 DNA follows: TGTGCCAGCAGCCTTAGGCGGTTTACCCGAAAGACCTATGGCTACACCTTC. Full variable domain (missing parts from reference TRBV7-8 and TRBJ1-2): GAGVSQSPRYKVAKRGQDVALRCDPISGHVSLFWYQQALGQGPEFLTYFQNEAQLDKSGLPSDRFFAERPEGSVSTLKIQRTQQEDSAVYLCASSLRRFTRKTYGYTFGSGTRLTVV.

This clonotype has a count of ten or more. The V call is TRBV12-3 or TRBV12-4, the J call TRBJ1-1; TRBD1 might be the D (6 bases). CDR3 size: 13 residues. V lost 6 bases and J 4 bases, leaving 12 bases between the germline ends. The CDR3 is CASSRDTLTEAFF. As DNA, the CDR3 is TGTGCCAGCAGCCGGGACACTCTCACTGAAGCTTTCTTT.